This passage covers 2 T cell receptor beta chains from one sample sequenced in a study of T cells in Graves' hyperthyroidism and ophthalmopathy. TCR beta CDR3 regions were amplified from RNA transcripts. The TCR CDR3 first-round RT-PCR relied on the HTBI primer set. TCRdb ran MiXCR on the multiplex PCR reads and lists one entry per CDR3 protein. The sample has 800,000 or so distinct CDR3 sequences, 35% to 40% seen once. The sequencing input was blood. These receptors all stem from a man aged 18 to 30 with Graves' hyperthyroidism.

This clonotype was found a few times. This chain uses TRBV20-1 with TRBJ2-5; D might be TRBD2 (5 bases). In germline, CDR1 is DFQATT, CDR2 SNEGSKA (reference sequence). CDR3 size: 13 residues. The CDR3 DNA reads TGCAGCGTCGAGGAGCGGAAACAAGAGACCCAGTACTTC. Protein product: CSVEERKQETQYF.

In the case of this clonotype: A read error may account for a junction end that differs from germline. The chain has TRBV27 and TRBJ1-4; D is perhaps TRBD1 (6 bases). CDR1 and CDR2 (germline): MNHEY, SMNVEV (reference sequence). The CDR3 has 13 residues. The DNA of the CDR3 is TGTGCCAGCAGTTGGGGGGGCAGCGGGAAACTGCTTTTT. Residues: CASSWGGSGKLLF.